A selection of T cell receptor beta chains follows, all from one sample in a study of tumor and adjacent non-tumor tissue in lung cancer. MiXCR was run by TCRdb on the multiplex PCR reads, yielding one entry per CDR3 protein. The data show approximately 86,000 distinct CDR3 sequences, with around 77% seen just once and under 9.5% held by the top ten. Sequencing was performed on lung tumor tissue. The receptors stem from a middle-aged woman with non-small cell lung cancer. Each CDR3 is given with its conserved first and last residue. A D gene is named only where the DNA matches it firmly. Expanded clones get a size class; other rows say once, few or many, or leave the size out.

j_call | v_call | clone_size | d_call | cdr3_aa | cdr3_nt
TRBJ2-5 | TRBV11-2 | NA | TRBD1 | CAITEFGQAQETQYF | TGTGCCATTACCGAATTCGGACAGGCACAAGAGACCCAGTACTTC
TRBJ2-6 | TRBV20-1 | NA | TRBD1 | CSAATGAPGANVMTF | TGCAGTGCAGCAACAGGGGCACCTGGGGCCAACGTCATGACTTTC
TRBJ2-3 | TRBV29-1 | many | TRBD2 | CSVWRRGRTDTQYF | TGCAGCGTTTGGAGGCGGGGGAGGACAGATACGCAGTATTTT
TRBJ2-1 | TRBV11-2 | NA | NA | CGSSQGWWQFF | TGTGGCAGCAGCCAAGGGTGGTGGCAGTTCTTC
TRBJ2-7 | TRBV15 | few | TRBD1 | CATSRDRGTGTHEQYF | TGTGCCACCAGCAGAGATCGAGGGACAGGGACCCACGAGCAGTACTTC
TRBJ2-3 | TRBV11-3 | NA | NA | CASSLILTGTQYF | TGTGCCAGCAGCCTAATCCTCACAGGTACGCAGTATTTT
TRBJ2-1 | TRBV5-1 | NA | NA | CASSLVPISAGNEQFF | TGCGCCAGCAGCTTGGTTCCTATCAGCGCGGGGAACGAACAGTTCTTC
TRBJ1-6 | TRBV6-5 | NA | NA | CGSRAGSYNSPLHF | TGTGGCAGCAGGGCAGGATCCTATAATTCACCCCTCCACTTT
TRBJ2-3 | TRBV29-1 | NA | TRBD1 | CNVRQGCTDTQYF | TGCAACGTGAGACAGGGGTGCACAGATACGCAGTATTTT
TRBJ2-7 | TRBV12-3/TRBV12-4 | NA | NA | CASRAGQEYEEYF | TGTGCCAGCAGAGCCGGGCAAGAGTACGAGGAGTACTTC
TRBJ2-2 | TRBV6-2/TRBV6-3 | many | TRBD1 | CASRLLDRDTGELFF | TGTGCCAGCAGACTCTTGGACAGGGACACCGGGGAGCTGTTTTTT
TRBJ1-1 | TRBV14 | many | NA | CASSRGGSAARTEAFF | TGTGCCAGCAGCCGGGGGGGGTCGGCAGCTCGGACTGAAGCTTTCTTT
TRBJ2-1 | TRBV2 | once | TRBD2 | CASRGTSGRGNEQFF | TGTGCCAGCAGGGGGACTAGCGGGAGGGGGAATGAGCAGTTCTTC
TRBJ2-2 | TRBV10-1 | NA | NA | CVSSEHHTETGELFF | TGCGTCAGCAGTGAACACCACACTGAGACCGGGGAGCTGTTTTTT
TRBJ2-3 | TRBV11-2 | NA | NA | CASSPLRAAGTQYF | TGTGCCAGCAGCCCTCTAAGAGCGGCAGGTACGCAATATTTT
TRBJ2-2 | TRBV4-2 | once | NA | CASSQEESLETGELFF | TGTGCCAGCAGCCAAGAGGAGTCCCTTGAAACCGGGGAGCTGTTTTTT
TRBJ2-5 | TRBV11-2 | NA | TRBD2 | CASSRSTSVLETQYF | TGTGCCAGCAGCAGGTCCACTAGCGTGCTGGAGACCCAGTACTTC
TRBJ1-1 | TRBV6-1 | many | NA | CASSPQRATVNTEAFF | TGTGCCAGCAGTCCCCAGCGGGCTACGGTGAACACTGAAGCTTTCTTT
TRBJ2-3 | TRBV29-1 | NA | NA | CSVREGSTDTQYF | TGCAGCGTGAGAGAGGGGAGCACGGATACGCAGTATTTT
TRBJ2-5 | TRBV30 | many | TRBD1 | CAWTPTGMGETQYF | TGTGCCTGGACTCCGACAGGGATGGGAGAGACCCAGTACTTC
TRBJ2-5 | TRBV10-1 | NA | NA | CAISQGSNQETQYF | TGCGCCATCTCTCAAGGATCGAACCAAGAGACCCAGTACTTC
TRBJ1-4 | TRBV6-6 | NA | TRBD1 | CASSTDRADEKLFF | TGTGCCAGCAGTACTGACAGGGCAGATGAAAAACTGTTTTTT